Following are 6 T cell receptor beta chains from one sample sequenced in a study of OX40 agonist ivuxolimab in advanced cancers. The method behind the library was the immunoSEQ multiplex PCR assay. Drawn from immuneACCESS, this table holds only the in-frame rearrangements with V and J called that TCRdb kept. Clones are partly lost; checked studies trace under half to an unresolved V gene and leave the rest unexplained. The sample yields roughly 96,000 clones; more than 80% were counted once. The ten largest clonotypes hold roughly 5.2% of the sample. The sequences come from CD4+ or CD8+ T cells sorted from blood, collected in a trial of the OX40 agonist ivuxolimab. The receptors stem from an adult with an advanced solid tumor such as melanoma, head and neck, liver or kidney cancer.

The V and J genes are TRBV2 and TRBJ2-1; the match to TRBD2 covers 8 bases. V trimming: 6 bases; J trimming: 7 bases; junction bases outside the gene matches: 17. Germline lookup yields CDR1 SNHLY and CDR2 FYNNEI. This CDR3 has 17 amino acids. The CDR3 sequence: CASSRSRREGRGNEQFF. The CDR3 region has the DNA TGTGCCAGCAGCCGCTCCCGCCGGGAGGGCCGGGGGAATGAGCAGTTCTTC.

The CDR3 coding sequence is TGTGCCAGCAGCTCCTCCCTGGGGGGGCGCACTGAAGCTTTCTTT. It specifies CASSSSLGGRTEAFF. J is TRBJ1-1 and V is TRBV11-2; possible D gene TRBD1, 6 bases. Trimming took off 4 bases at V and 4 bases at J, with 16 bases between the two ends. The germline CDR1 and CDR2 sequences are SGHAT and FQNNGV. There are 15 residues in the CDR3.

The chain employs TRBV7-2 and TRBJ2-7; 7 bases line up with TRBD2. The CDR3 is 15 residues long. Germline assignment: CDR1 SGHTA and CDR2 FQGNSA. The junction had 7 bases not matched to a gene; V was cut back by 5 bases and J by 0 bases. CDR3 sequence: CASSTEAGSSYEQYF. The CDR3 coding sequence is TGTGCCAGCAGCACCGAAGCGGGGTCCTCCTACGAGCAGTACTTC.

V usage is TRBV7-2 and J usage is TRBJ2-3; TRBD2 matches at 9 bases. This CDR3 spans 16 amino acids. Looked up from germline, CDR1 is SGHTA and CDR2 is FQGNSA. Trimming at V came to 0 bases and at J to 4 bases, leaving 5 bases not matched to a gene. The CDR3 DNA sequence: TGTGCCAGCAGCTTAGCTTTGCGCGGGGGGGCAGATACGCAGTATTTT. This gives the protein CASSLALRGGADTQYF.

The rearrangement links TRBV29-1 to TRBJ2-3; D perhaps matches TRBD1 (6 bases). Germline V gene sequence: CDR1 SQVTM, CDR2 ANQGSEA. The V and J ends lost 0 bases and 3 bases respectively, with 13 bases between them. The CDR3 loop spans 15 amino acids. CDR3 coding DNA: TGCAGCGTTGAAGATTGGTCAGGGGCTACAGATACGCAGTATTTT. Its protein product is CSVEDWSGATDTQYF.

V and J are TRBV12-5 and TRBJ1-2; 9 nucleotides line up with TRBD1. The J segment lost 4 bases and the V segment lost 11 bases, leaving 11 bases of the junction unmatched. From germline, CDR1 is LGHNT and CDR2 FRNRAP. There are 14 residues in the CDR3. The CDR3 sequence: CASSQVDRGYGYTF. The CDR3 region has the DNA TGTGCTTCCTCCCAAGTGGACAGGGGCTATGGCTACACCTTC.